The entry that follows covers one TCR beta chain sequence. Treatment meaning: preoperative locoregional IRX-2 cytokine immunotherapy. Preoperative locoregional IRX-2 cytokine immunotherapy was tested in the phase Ib source study. TCRdb's table, derived via immunoSEQ multiplex PCR, lists solely in-frame clones and lacks some. The sample records around 60,000 clones, roughly 94% being singletons. The sample is drawn from a study of preoperative IRX-2 immunotherapy in early breast cancer. The CDR3 is 15 residues long. Germline-derived CDR1 and CDR2 are GTSNPN and SVGIG (reference sequence). J gave up 0 bases and V 7 bases, and 11 bases lay outside the gene matches.

This TCR derives from a human donor with breast cancer. Sampling took place from a patient treated with IRX-2 immunotherapy. The gene calls are TRBV30 and TRBJ2-7; 8 bases agree with TRBD2. CDR3 coding DNA: TGTGCCTACTCCGGGAGGGGCAGGAGCTCCTACGAGCAGTACTTC. Amino acids: CAYSGRGRSSYEQYF.